These 21 T cell receptor beta chains were sequenced from one sample in a study of control samples from healthy donors and cancer patients. Some clones are missing from TCRdb's copy, which holds only in-frame ones; the method was immunoSEQ multiplex PCR. The table shows about 40,000 clones, with about 90% occurring only once. The sequenced sample consisted of blood. These receptor sequences come from a woman aged 45-59 years in good health.

This chain joins TRBV6-5 and TRBJ2-2; perhaps TRBD1 as D (5 bases). V was cut by 6 bases and J by 8 bases, with 7 bases left in between. Per germline, CDR1 MNHEY and CDR2 SVGAGI. The CDR3 extends over 11 amino acids. DNA of the CDR3: TGTGCCAGCAGAAGACAGGGGGAGCTGTTTTTT. Its protein is CASRRQGELFF.

The chain carries TRBV27 and TRBJ1-2, with a possible D match to TRBD1 (5 bases). Trimming stripped 4 bases from V and 6 bases from J, with 18 bases between. This CDR3 region has 15 residues. The V gene's germline CDR1 is MNHEY and CDR2 SMNVEV (reference sequence). The CDR3 DNA reads as TGTGCCAGCAGTTATGGCAGGGAACTTAGAGATGGCTACACCTTC. Translating gives CASSYGRELRDGYTF.

V usage is TRBV12-3 or TRBV12-4 and J usage is TRBJ2-1, with TRBD2 matching over 9 bases. V lost 4 bases, J lost 12 bases, and 4 bases stayed unmatched. This CDR3 comprises 12 residues. CDR3 sequence: CASSSDSGGQFF. The CDR3 coding sequence is TGTGCCAGCAGTTCAGATAGCGGGGGGCAGTTCTTC.

This clone counts as large. This sequence joins TRBV15 and TRBJ2-5, with a weak D call TRBD2 (5 bases). The CDR3 runs 13 residues. Germline V gene data show CDR1 as LNHNV and CDR2 as YYDKDF (reference sequence). V was trimmed by 5 bases and J by 4 bases, leaving 11 bases between them. For the CDR3, the DNA is TGTGCCACCAGCTTATTCGCGGGAGAGACCCAGTACTTC. Protein: CATSLFAGETQYF.

The chain recombines TRBV5-6 with TRBJ1-3, with D unclear. CDR3 length: 15 amino acids. V lost 0 bases and J 1 base, leaving 8 bases between the germline ends. CDR1 is SGHDT and CDR2 is YYEEEE in the germline V gene. The CDR3 here is CASSLVRGSGNTIYF. CDR3 DNA sequence: TGTGCCAGCAGCTTGGTACGAGGATCTGGAAACACCATATATTTT.

This clone was recorded once. The chain employs TRBV28 and TRBJ1-5; no reliable D call. The germline V and J ends were trimmed by 6 bases and 3 bases, with 12 bases remaining between them. CDR1 is MDHEN, CDR2 SYDVKM, per germline. This CDR3 has 14 amino acids. CDR3 coding DNA: TGTGCCAGCAGGAAAGGTTTGGACAATCAGCCCCAGCATTTT. Amino acid sequence: CASRKGLDNQPQHF.

V is TRBV19 and J is TRBJ1-2; 9 positions agree with TRBD1. Per the germline V gene, CDR1 is LNHDA and CDR2 is SQIVND (reference sequence). The V segment lost 8 bases and the J segment 4 bases; nucleotides outside the gene matches: 17. This CDR3 has 17 residues. CDR3 nucleotide sequence: TGTGCCAGTCAGAGAGACAGGGGGGCGGCCGCCCGCTATGGCTACACCTTC. Translating it yields CASQRDRGAAARYGYTF.

This sequence joins TRBV9 and TRBJ2-5; 15 positions match TRBD2. Germline V gene sequence: CDR1 SGDLS, CDR2 YYNGEE. The CDR3 runs to 20 residues. The J segment lost 0 bases and the V segment lost 0 bases, leaving 9 bases of the junction unmatched. The CDR3 region is CASSVGPGTSGGTYQETQYF. The CDR3 DNA is TGTGCCAGCAGCGTAGGCCCCGGGACTAGCGGGGGGACGTACCAAGAGACCCAGTACTTC.

The chain couples TRBV11-3 to TRBJ2-7, with a tentative D call TRBD2 (6 bases). Germline CDR1 is SGHNT and CDR2 is YENEEA. The CDR3 extends over 15 amino acids. The V and J ends lost 5 bases and 2 bases respectively, with 16 bases between them. CDR3 nucleotide sequence: TGTGCCAGCAGCCGCGGGACTGACCCTGCCTACGAGCAGTACTTC. It translates to CASSRGTDPAYEQYF.

The J gene is TRBJ1-3, the V gene TRBV6-5; 7 positions agree with TRBD1. In germline, CDR1 is MNHEY, CDR2 SVGAGI. This CDR3 is built from 15 residues. The ends lost 10 bases at V and 0 bases at J; junction bases unmatched: 9. The CDR3 DNA follows: TGTGCCACCCGACAGGGCTCAACCTCTGGAAACACCATATATTTT. Translated, it gives CATRQGSTSGNTIYF.

This clone has only one observation. CDR3 sequence reads: CASSSGRANTEAFF. CDR3 sequence (DNA): TGTGCCAGTAGCTCAGGGCGGGCGAACACTGAAGCTTTCTTT. The rearrangement uses TRBV19 and TRBJ1-1; D perhaps matches TRBD1 (5 bases). Trimming cost V 6 bases and J 1 base, with 12 bases left between them. Germline CDR1 LNHDA, CDR2 SQIVND (reference sequence). The CDR3 has 14 residues.

V is TRBV11-2 and J is TRBJ1-2, with D unclear. V lost 5 bases and J 0 bases, leaving 7 bases between the germline ends. The CDR3 has 13 amino acids. In germline, CDR1 is SGHAT, CDR2 FQNNGV. The CDR3 loop reads CASSGGTNYGYTF. In DNA form, the CDR3 reads TGTGCCAGCAGCGGTGGGACTAACTATGGCTACACCTTC.

This sequence joins TRBV7-2 and TRBJ1-1; D gene ambiguous. The CDR3 totals 12 residues. V lost 3 bases to trimming and J lost 11 bases, with 13 bases between them. Germline V lookup: CDR1 SGHTA, CDR2 FQGNSA. CDR3 in amino acids: CASSLGISGAFF. The CDR3 bases are TGTGCCAGCAGCTTGGGGATCAGTGGGGCTTTCTTT.

This clone was seen only once. The chain joins TRBV18 to TRBJ1-4; tentatively, D is TRBD1 (6 bases). Trimming removed 3 bases from V and 4 bases from J, with 12 bases in between. In germline, CDR1 is KGHSH, CDR2 LQKENI. This CDR3 contains 15 residues. For the CDR3, the DNA is TGTGCCAGCTCACCTGGGGGCGCCGGTAATGAAAAACTGTTTTTT. Amino acids: CASSPGGAGNEKLFF.

A word on this clone: Additional DNA sequences in this sample encode the identical CDR3. The rearrangement joins TRBV6-5 to TRBJ1-6; weak D call: TRBD1 (5 bases). The CDR3 totals 16 residues. V was trimmed by 2 bases and J by 0 bases, leaving 8 bases between them. CDR1 is MNHEY, CDR2 SVGAGI, per germline. In DNA form, the CDR3 reads TGTGCCAGCAGTTACCGCGGGGGCTCCTATAATTCACCCCTCCACTTT. This encodes CASSYRGGSYNSPLHF.

In DNA form, the CDR3 reads TGTGCCAGCAGGTACCAGACGGGAATTAACACTGAAGCTTTCTTT. Its protein is CASRYQTGINTEAFF. The rearrangement uses TRBV7-9 and TRBJ1-1; D remains unclear. CDR1 SEHNR and CDR2 FQNEAQ come from the germline V gene (reference sequence). V was pared by 6 bases and J by 2 bases, with 16 bases between. CDR3 length equals 15 residues.

This chain joins TRBV3-1 (or the pseudogene TRBV3-2) and TRBJ2-7; tentative D call: TRBD1 (5 bases). The germline CDR1 and CDR2 sequences are LGHDT and YNNKEL (reference sequence). V lost 1 base, J lost 4 bases, and 8 bases lay in between. The CDR3 spans 13 residues. CDR3 region: CASSQGTGYEQYF. Here the CDR3 DNA reads TGTGCCAGCAGCCAAGGTACAGGTTACGAGCAGTACTTC.

The CDR3 loop is CASSSTRGLAGGRRAYEQYF. The CDR3 DNA is TGTGCCAGCAGTTCTACTCGCGGACTAGCGGGGGGCCGCAGGGCCTACGAGCAGTACTTC. This chain links TRBV28 with TRBJ2-7, with 14 bases identical to TRBD2. This CDR3 has 20 amino acids. Unmatched junction bases numbered 16, after V lost 4 bases and J lost 2 bases. Germline V lookup: CDR1 MDHEN, CDR2 SYDVKM.

The genes are TRBV28 and TRBJ2-2; perhaps TRBD2 as D (6 bases). The V gene's germline CDR1 is MDHEN and CDR2 SYDVKM. The CDR3 has 16 amino acids. V lost 6 bases and J lost 2, with 16 bases in between. The CDR3 bases are TGTGCCAGCAGCCGGGACTTTCCTGAAAACACCGGGGAGCTGTTTTTT. Residues: CASSRDFPENTGELFF.

The table lists this clone with a few counts. V gene TRBV7-2 combines with J gene TRBJ1-1; 7 bases line up with TRBD1. After removal of 4 bases from V and 5 bases from J, the junction contained 7 bases not matched to a gene. Germline CDR1 SGHTA, CDR2 FQGNSA. The CDR3 consists of 14 residues. The CDR3 bases are TGTGCCAGCAGCTCCTTACAGGGGAGGACTGAAGCTTTCTTT. Its translation: CASSSLQGRTEAFF.

This clone appeared once. The chain recombines TRBV29-1 with TRBJ1-2; no clear D. Trimming removed 6 bases from V and 12 bases from J, with 11 bases in between. This CDR3 is 9 amino acids long. CDR1 is SQVTM, CDR2 ANQGSEA, per germline. The CDR3 region is CSVSPGHTF. As DNA, the CDR3 is TGCAGCGTCAGTCCGGGCCACACCTTC. Complete variable domain (other parts from reference TRBV29-1 and TRBJ1-2): SAVISQKPSRDICQRGTSLTIQCQVDSQVTMMFWYRQQPGQSLTLIATANQGSEATYESGFVIDKFPISRPNLTFSTLTVSNMSPEDSSIYLCSVSPGHTFGSGTRLTVV.